These 10 T cell receptor beta chains originate from one sample sequenced in a study of PD-1 blockade in classical Hodgkin lymphoma. Some clones are missing from TCRdb's copy, which holds only in-frame ones; the method was immunoSEQ multiplex PCR. The sample has more than 20,000 clones, roughly 70% seen once. As to time point: cycle 4 day 1 (C4D1), after less than 7 weeks of nivolumab. In every patient, relapse followed autologous stem cell transplantation, while exposure to brentuximab vedotin differed. This sample comprised peripheral blood mononuclear cells (PBMCs), obtained before the fourth cycle of nivolumab. Every receptor here comes from a human donor with classical Hodgkin lymphoma.

The chain links TRBV7-2 to TRBJ1-1; D perhaps matches TRBD1 (6 bases). Trimming removed 0 bases from V and 0 bases from J, with 8 bases in between. CDR1 and CDR2 (germline): SGHTA, FQGNSA. The CDR3 consists of 15 residues. The CDR3 nucleotides are TGTGCCAGCAGCTTAGCCGCAGGGGTGAACACTGAAGCTTTCTTT. Its protein is CASSLAAGVNTEAFF. Full variable domain (outside the CDR3, taken from reference TRBV7-2 and TRBJ1-1): GAGVSQSPSNKVTEKGKDVELRCDPISGHTALYWYRQSLGQGLEFLIYFQGNSAPDKSGLPSDRFSAERTGGSVSTLTIQRTQQEDSAVYLCASSLAAGVNTEAFFGQGTRLTVV.

The rearrangement joins TRBV25-1 to TRBJ2-7, with D tentatively TRBD1 (8 bases). The CDR3 covers 12 residues. With 10 bases removed from V and 4 bases from J, the gap between germline ends came to 14 bases. The germline V gene has CDR1 MGHDK and CDR2 SYGVNS. CDR3 DNA: TGTGCCAAAAAACAGGGGGGGTACGAGCAGTACTTC. It specifies CAKKQGGYEQYF.

The genes are TRBV30 and TRBJ1-6; D is possibly TRBD1 (5 bases). V was pared by 4 bases and J by 0 bases, with 13 bases between. The germline CDR1 and CDR2 sequences are GTSNPN and SVGIG (reference sequence). The CDR3 is 16 residues long. CDR3 in DNA: TGTGCCTGGACCAACCGACAGAGCTCCTATAATTCACCCCTCCACTTT. Translating gives CAWTNRQSSYNSPLHF.

This clone was found once. V usage is TRBV10-1 and J usage is TRBJ2-5, with 8 bases matching TRBD2. Germline V gene data show CDR1 as WNHNN and CDR2 as SYGVQD (reference sequence). V shed 9 bases and J 4 bases; nucleotides not matched to a gene: 7. The CDR3 covers 13 residues. This chain's CDR3 is CASPGGPVETQYF. DNA of the CDR3: TGCGCCAGTCCGGGAGGGCCGGTAGAGACCCAGTACTTC.

This clone was found a few times. V gene TRBV5-6 combines with J gene TRBJ1-1, with D possibly being TRBD1 (5 bases). The CDR3 is made up of 16 amino acids. In germline, CDR1 is SGHDT, CDR2 YYEEEE. V dropped 0 bases and J dropped 4 bases, with 16 bases sitting between them. Written as DNA, the CDR3 is TGTGCCAGCAGCTTGGGGCACCACAGGATGGGCACTGAAGCTTTCTTT. This encodes CASSLGHHRMGTEAFF.

V usage is TRBV18 and J usage is TRBJ2-1; TRBD2 is a possible D gene (6 bases). CDR1 is KGHSH and CDR2 is LQKENI in the germline V gene. This CDR3 is 15 amino acids long. V was pared by 3 bases and J by 4 bases, with 13 bases between. CDR3 sequence: CASSPGTGGYNEQFF. The CDR3 region has the DNA TGTGCCAGCTCACCTGGGACTGGCGGGTACAATGAGCAGTTCTTC.

The J gene is TRBJ2-7, the V gene TRBV28, with 11 bases lining up with TRBD2. This CDR3 has 16 amino acids. The junction had 5 bases not matched to a gene; V was cut back by 2 bases and J by 2 bases. Germline V gene lookup returns CDR1 MDHEN and CDR2 SYDVKM. This CDR3 is CASSLKGLADPYEQYF. The DNA for the CDR3 is TGTGCCAGCAGTTTAAAGGGACTAGCGGACCCCTACGAGCAGTACTTC.

V usage is TRBV5-1 and J usage is TRBJ2-7, with D possibly called TRBD1 or TRBD2 (5 bases each). V lost 4 bases, J lost 3 bases, and 17 bases lay in between. CDR1 is SGHRS and CDR2 is YFSETQ in the germline V gene. The CDR3 is 15 amino acids. CDR3 sequence reads: CASSLEAGTYYEQYF. The CDR3 DNA reads TGCGCCAGCAGCCTGGAAGCAGGGACCTACTACGAGCAGTACTTC.

The V gene is TRBV7-8, the J gene TRBJ2-7; D gene unclear. Germline CDR1 and CDR2: SGHVS and FQNEAQ. The CDR3 covers 14 residues. V shed 3 bases and J shed 11 bases, with 20 bases lying between them. The CDR3: CASSLGSAMKLEYF. The CDR3 nucleotides are TGTGCCAGCAGCTTGGGGTCGGCTATGAAACTGGAGTACTTC. The complete variable domain, with remaining parts taken from reference TRBV7-8 and TRBJ2-7, reads GAGVSQSPRYKVAKRGQDVALRCDPISGHVSLFWYQQALGQGPEFLTYFQNEAQLDKSGLPSDRFFAERPEGSVSTLKIQRTQQEDSAVYLCASSLGSAMKLEYFGPGTRLTVT.

The rearrangement uses TRBV30 and TRBJ1-2, with unresolved D. Germline-derived CDR1 and CDR2 are GTSNPN and SVGIG (reference sequence). V was pared by 5 bases and J by 2 bases, with 9 bases between. The CDR3 loop spans 12 amino acids. This chain's CDR3 is CAWELGNYGYTF. In nucleotides, the CDR3 is TGTGCCTGGGAACTAGGGAACTATGGCTACACCTTC.